The TCR beta chain under discussion was sequenced for a study of blood T cell repertoires in COVID-19. TCRdb keeps only in-frame clones here, not all; method: immunoSEQ multiplex PCR. Seen here are around 200,000 clones, around 88% observed once, and the top ten hold 3.5% to 5.5%. Germline CDR1 and CDR2: SQVTM and ANQGSEA. The CDR3 has 13 amino acids. J was trimmed by 2 bases and V by 5 bases; bases with no gene match: 4. The sample taken for sequencing was PBMCs or T cells enriched from blood (not recorded which). The J gene is TRBJ1-1, the V gene TRBV29-1, with 8 positions matching TRBD1. This clonotype originated in a woman aged 25 to 39 who had been exposed to COVID-19. CDR3 DNA sequence: TGCAGCGTTTTCGGGACAGGAAACACTGAAGCTTTCTTT. Its protein product is CSVFGTGNTEAFF.